The 19 T cell receptor beta chains in this list originate from one sample, sequenced in a study of T cell repertoires and HLA-DP antigens. TCRdb's copy holds only in-frame clones and misses some; the assay was immunoSEQ multiplex PCR. Of approximately 100,000 clones in the sample, roughly 86% are singletons; the top ten hold less than 2%. Their target antigens are unknown. Sequenced: CD4+ T cells from PBMCs. These receptors were taken from a man aged 45 to 65 in good health and CMV-seronegative.

V is TRBV12-5 and J is TRBJ2-1; no clear D. This CDR3 has 14 residues. Germline CDR1 is LGHNT and CDR2 is FRNRAP. Between the trimmed V and J ends, which lost 5 bases and 0 bases, there was a span of 8 bases. CDR3 nucleotides: TGTGCTAGTGGTCTCTCAGTCTCCTACAATGAGCAGTTCTTC. Protein sequence: CASGLSVSYNEQFF.

The chain joins TRBV4-1 to TRBJ1-5, with 8 nucleotides matching TRBD1. This CDR3 has 15 amino acids. Germline CDR1 is MGHRA and CDR2 is YSYEKL. V lost 1 base and J lost 7; bases outside the gene matches: 6. CDR3 residues: CASSQAATGVQPQHF. As DNA, the CDR3 is TGCGCCAGCAGCCAAGCTGCGACAGGGGTCCAGCCCCAGCATTTT.

V usage is TRBV30 and J usage is TRBJ1-4, with D maybe TRBD1 (5 bases). From germline, CDR1 is GTSNPN and CDR2 SVGIG (reference sequence). The CDR3 runs to 14 residues. V was pared by 0 bases and J by 3 bases, with 8 bases between. This CDR3 is CAWSVGAPNEKLFF. The DNA for the CDR3 is TGTGCCTGGAGTGTAGGGGCCCCTAATGAAAAACTGTTTTTT. The whole variable domain, filled in from reference TRBV30 and TRBJ1-4, reads SQTIHQWPATLVQPVGSPLSLECTVEGTSNPNLYWYRQAAGRGLQLLFYSVGIGQISSEVPQNLSASRPQDRQFILSSKKLLLSDSGFYLCAWSVGAPNEKLFFGSGTQLSVL.

This sequence joins TRBV7-8 and TRBJ2-2; D call uncertain. Germline values: CDR1 SGHVS, CDR2 FQNEAQ. Trimming removed 8 bases at V and 2 bases at J, with 21 bases between. The CDR3 length is 17 residues. Written as DNA, the CDR3 is TGTGCCAGCGTAGGTCACGCGGCACTACTAAACACCGGGGAGCTGTTTTTT. It encodes CASVGHAALLNTGELFF.

The chain's CDR3 is CASSPVAGEAYEQYF. The CDR3 nucleotides read TGTGCCAGCAGTCCCGTAGCGGGAGAGGCGTACGAGCAGTACTTC. The V call is TRBV28, the J call TRBJ2-7; 9 nucleotides align to TRBD2. The CDR3 runs 15 residues. The germline gives CDR1 MDHEN, CDR2 SYDVKM. V shed 5 bases, J shed 4 bases, and the junction held 9 bases outside the gene matches.

The genes are TRBV5-1 and TRBJ2-2; 9 bases align to TRBD2. CDR1 is SGHRS and CDR2 is YFSETQ in the germline V gene. V was clipped by 4 bases and J by 4 bases; unmatched bases: 5. The CDR3 has 15 residues. Here the CDR3 DNA reads TGCGCCAGCAGCGATAGTAGCGGGAGCACCGGGGAGCTGTTTTTT. It translates to CASSDSSGSTGELFF.

V usage is TRBV19 and J usage is TRBJ2-1, with TRBD2 as a possible D gene (6 bases). Trimming removed 7 bases at V and 7 bases at J, with 23 bases between. This CDR3 spans 16 amino acids. The V gene's germline CDR1 is LNHDA and CDR2 SQIVND (reference sequence). In DNA form, the CDR3 reads TGTGCCAGTACCACCCCCCATTTACGGGAGAGAAATGAGCAGTTCTTC. It specifies CASTTPHLRERNEQFF.

This clone has a single count. The rearrangement joins TRBV19 to TRBJ1-3; tentatively, D is TRBD1 (6 bases). The germline V gene encodes CDR1 LNHDA and CDR2 SQIVND (reference sequence). CDR3 length: 14 amino acids. Trimming shortened V by 4 bases and J by 0 bases, and 7 bases separated the two germline ends. In nucleotides, the CDR3 is TGTGCCAGTAGTAGACAGGTCTCTGGAAACACCATATATTTT. Residues: CASSRQVSGNTIYF.

The gene calls are TRBV19 and TRBJ2-3; D gene unclear. The length of the CDR3 is 12 residues. Germline-derived CDR1 and CDR2 are LNHDA and SQIVND (reference sequence). Trimming removed 5 bases from V and 3 bases from J, with 6 bases in between. CDR3 nucleotide sequence: TGTGCCAGTAGTTTCCGAACAGATACGCAGTATTTT. Translation: CASSFRTDTQYF.

The chain has TRBV29-1 and TRBJ2-2; D uncertain. CDR1 and CDR2 (germline): SQVTM, ANQGSEA. The V and J ends lost 4 bases and 3 bases respectively, with 15 bases between them. The CDR3 loop spans 15 amino acids. CDR3 in DNA: TGCAGCGTTGCCAGTGGCAAGTGGGACACCGGGGAGCTGTTTTTT. Amino acids: CSVASGKWDTGELFF.

This clone was seen a single time. The CDR3 coding sequence is TGCGCCAGCAGTGATGGCCCGACCACTGAAGCTTTCTTT. Residues: CASSDGPTTEAFF. The genes are TRBV10-1 and TRBJ1-1; no clear D. Per the germline V gene, CDR1 is WNHNN and CDR2 is SYGVQD (reference sequence). V lost 3 bases, J lost 4 bases, and 9 bases lay in between. This CDR3 region has 13 residues.

The chain couples TRBV14 to TRBJ2-3, with unresolved D. Per germline, CDR1 SGHDN and CDR2 FVKESK. The CDR3 is 13 residues long. The V end lost 4 bases, the J end lost 0 bases, and 5 bases lay between the germline ends. In DNA form, the CDR3 reads TGTGCCAGCAGCCGTCGTAGCACAGATACGCAGTATTTT. Its protein is CASSRRSTDTQYF.

This chain connects TRBV2 to TRBJ2-3; D ambiguous. The V end lost 4 bases, the J end lost 0 bases, and 8 bases lay between the germline ends. This CDR3 has 14 residues. Germline CDR1 and CDR2: SNHLY and FYNNEI. CDR3 nucleotide sequence: TGTGCCAGCAGTGCTCGCGGAAGCACAGATACGCAGTATTTT. Translated, it gives CASSARGSTDTQYF.

The rearrangement uses TRBV5-1 and TRBJ2-1; 15 nucleotides match TRBD2. This CDR3 is built from 17 residues. The V segment lost 4 bases and the J segment 7 bases; nucleotides outside the gene matches: 9. Germline V gene lookup returns CDR1 SGHRS and CDR2 YFSETQ. The CDR3 bases are TGCGCCAGCAGCCCTGGACTAGCGGGAGGGCAGGCGAATGAGCAGTTCTTC. Translation gives CASSPGLAGGQANEQFF.

V gene TRBV18 combines with J gene TRBJ2-6; 9 bases are a match to TRBD1. CDR1 is KGHSH and CDR2 is LQKENI in the germline V gene. The V segment lost 0 bases and the J segment 1 base; nucleotides outside the gene matches: 7. There are 19 residues in the CDR3. The CDR3 DNA reads as TGTGCCAGCTCACCACCGGTGGGACAGGGATTGTCTGGGGCCAACGTCCTGACTTTC. Protein product: CASSPPVGQGLSGANVLTF.

This sequence joins TRBV30 and TRBJ1-1, with D maybe TRBD1 (6 bases). V was cut by 0 bases and J by 10 bases, with 18 bases left in between. Germline values: CDR1 GTSNPN, CDR2 SVGIG (reference sequence). The CDR3 extends over 14 amino acids. CDR3 coding DNA: TGTGCCTGGAGTGTCAGTATGGGGGGCTGGTCAGCTTTCTTT. It translates to CAWSVSMGGWSAFF.

The chain recombines TRBV29-1 with TRBJ1-3; D unresolved. Germline V gene sequence: CDR1 SQVTM, CDR2 ANQGSEA. The CDR3 is 14 amino acids. V gave up 6 bases and J gave up 0 bases, with 12 bases separating them. The CDR3 spells CSVRATLSGNTIYF. CDR3 coding DNA: TGCAGCGTGAGGGCCACTCTCTCTGGAAACACCATATATTTT. Drawing the rest from reference TRBV29-1 and TRBJ1-3, the complete variable domain is SAVISQKPSRDICQRGTSLTIQCQVDSQVTMMFWYRQQPGQSLTLIATANQGSEATYESGFVIDKFPISRPNLTFSTLTVSNMSPEDSSIYLCSVRATLSGNTIYFGEGSWLTVV.

V gene TRBV7-9 combines with J gene TRBJ2-5; a weak D match, TRBD2 (5 bases). The germline gives CDR1 SEHNR, CDR2 FQNEAQ (reference sequence). V lost 4 bases, J lost 4 bases, and 13 bases lay in between. This CDR3 is built from 14 residues. The CDR3 region has the DNA TGTGCCAGCAGCTATTCGGCTAGCAGAGAGACCCAGTACTTC. Its translation is CASSYSASRETQYF.

This clone came up once. The chain combines TRBV18 with TRBJ1-1; 7 bases map to TRBD1. The CDR3 sequence is 14 residues long. V lost 6 bases and J lost 6; bases outside the gene matches: 10. Germline-derived CDR1 and CDR2 are KGHSH and LQKENI. The CDR3 sequence: CASSQLDRVAEAFF. The CDR3 bases are TGTGCCAGCTCCCAGCTTGACAGGGTGGCTGAAGCTTTCTTT.